Below are 25 T cell receptor beta chains sequenced from a single sample in a study of PD-1 blockade in classical Hodgkin lymphoma. Using immunoSEQ multiplex PCR, the repertoire was profiled, and TCRdb retains in-frame clones only, with some absent. The table lists about 8,100 clones, approximately 80% of them singletons. Time point denoted: cycle 4 day 1 (C4D1), after less than seven weeks of nivolumab. After autologous stem cell transplantation all patients relapsed, and prior brentuximab vedotin exposure differed between cohorts. CD8+ T cell isolation from thawed PBMCs was performed by magnetic negative selection. Sequencing was performed on CD8+ T cells from blood, taken before the fourth cycle of nivolumab. Receptors originate from a human donor with classical Hodgkin lymphoma.

The chain joins TRBV9 to TRBJ2-5; tentatively, D is TRBD2 (6 bases). The V and J ends lost 0 bases and 4 bases respectively, with 13 bases between them. The CDR3 has 15 amino acids. Germline V gene sequence: CDR1 SGDLS, CDR2 YYNGEE. Here the CDR3 reads CASSVGVGGGETQYF. The CDR3 region has the DNA TGTGCCAGCAGCGTAGGTGTTGGGGGAGGAGAGACCCAGTACTTC.

The chain links TRBV27 to TRBJ1-6; D not resolved. V was clipped by 7 bases and J by 2 bases, with 3 bases between them. Germline loops: CDR1 MNHEY, CDR2 SMNVEV (reference sequence). This CDR3 region has 12 residues. As DNA, the CDR3 is TGTGCCAGCACCACCTATAATTCACCCCTCCACTTT. Residues: CASTTYNSPLHF.

This rearrangement joins TRBV15 to TRBJ1-6, with D possibly matching TRBD1 (6 bases). The CDR3 is made up of 16 amino acids. Trimming shortened V by 0 bases and J by 8 bases, and 14 bases separated the two germline ends. Germline CDR1 LNHNV, CDR2 YYDKDF (reference sequence). This chain's CDR3 is CATSRDRDILYSPLHF. The DNA for the CDR3 is TGTGCCACCAGCAGAGATCGGGACATTTTATATTCACCCCTCCACTTT.

The rearrangement joins TRBV19 to TRBJ1-6; D remains unclear. Deletions cut 1 base from V and 0 bases from J, with 7 bases between. In germline, CDR1 is LNHDA, CDR2 SQIVND (reference sequence). This CDR3 comprises 16 residues. This CDR3 reads CASSIGGSSYNSPLHF. The CDR3 DNA follows: TGTGCCAGTAGTATAGGTGGGAGCTCCTATAATTCACCCCTCCACTTT.

The chain links TRBV29-1 to TRBJ1-3, with TRBD1 matching over 7 bases. Germline V lookup: CDR1 SQVTM, CDR2 ANQGSEA. V dropped 7 bases and J dropped 3; count of bases not matched to a gene: 6. CDR3 length: 13 residues. The CDR3 DNA reads TGCAGCGCACAGGGGACTATTGGAAACACCATATATTTT. Residues: CSAQGTIGNTIYF.

The V and J genes are TRBV19 and TRBJ1-1; 7 positions agree with TRBD1. Germline trimming cut 0 bases from V and 2 bases from J; bases unmatched to any gene: 9. CDR1 LNHDA and CDR2 SQIVND come from the germline V gene (reference sequence). This CDR3 is 17 amino acids long. In DNA, the CDR3 is TGTGCCAGTAGTATAGATTGGAGACAGGGCAAAAACACTGAAGCTTTCTTT. Protein sequence: CASSIDWRQGKNTEAFF.

In its sample, this clone was seen a few times. The chain combines TRBV7-7 with TRBJ1-3; D gene ambiguous. The V end lost 5 bases, the J end lost 0 bases, and 8 bases lay between the germline ends. The CDR3 consists of 14 residues. The germline CDR1 and CDR2 sequences are SSHAT and FNYEAQ (reference sequence). The CDR3 sequence: CASSPDFSGNTIYF. CDR3 DNA: TGTGCCAGCAGCCCCGACTTCTCTGGAAACACCATATATTTT.

The rearrangement uses TRBV7-2 and TRBJ1-2; 8 bases fit TRBD1. This CDR3 is 17 amino acids long. CDR1 and CDR2 (germline): SGHTA, FQGNSA. The V gene end was trimmed by 5 bases and the J gene end by 4 bases; junction bases not matched to a gene: 15. The CDR3 here is CASSLEGAGGACYGYTF. Here the CDR3 DNA reads TGTGCCAGCAGCCTGGAGGGGGCAGGGGGCGCCTGCTATGGCTACACCTTC.

This rearrangement joins TRBV4-2 to TRBJ2-2; 8 nucleotides match TRBD2. Losses at the gene ends were 4 bases for V and 4 bases for J; bases not matched to a gene: 11. Germline V gene sequence: CDR1 LGHNA, CDR2 YNFKEQ. This CDR3 spans 17 amino acids. The CDR3 sequence: CASSPMGPGGGTGELFF. Written as DNA, the CDR3 is TGTGCCAGCAGCCCCATGGGGCCCGGGGGGGGCACCGGGGAGCTGTTTTTT.

The V and J genes are TRBV4-1 and TRBJ1-2, with TRBD1 matching over 9 bases. Unmatched junction bases numbered 7, after V lost 6 bases and J lost 8 bases. The CDR3 contains 13 residues. CDR1 MGHRA and CDR2 YSYEKL come from the germline V gene. The CDR3, as DNA: TGCGCCAGCAGTTGGACAGGGGCAGGAGGCTACACCTTC. This encodes CASSWTGAGGYTF.

The rearrangement uses TRBV5-4 and TRBJ2-5, with 7 bases fitting TRBD2. CDR1 SGHNT and CDR2 YYREEE come from the germline V gene (reference sequence). The CDR3 is made up of 16 amino acids. Losses at the gene ends were 0 bases for V and 4 bases for J; bases not matched to a gene: 9. CDR3 DNA: TGTGCCAGCAGCTTGGAGCCCACTAGCGCGGGAGAGACCCAGTACTTC. This gives the protein CASSLEPTSAGETQYF.

The chain uses TRBV4-1 and TRBJ2-1, with 16 bases matching TRBD2. This CDR3 is 19 amino acids long. Per germline, CDR1 MGHRA and CDR2 YSYEKL. J lost 7 bases, V lost 4 bases, and 13 bases had no gene match. The CDR3 DNA is TGCGCCAGCAGCCTTACTCCGGGACTAGCGGGGGGGCGAGGGAATGAGCAGTTCTTC. It is translated as CASSLTPGLAGGRGNEQFF.

The gene calls are TRBV7-6 and TRBJ2-3, with 9 nucleotides matching TRBD2. Germline CDR1 is SGHVS and CDR2 is FNYEAQ. CDR3 size: 17 residues. With 0 bases clipped from V and 9 bases from J, the junction kept 13 bases outside the gene matches. The CDR3 nucleotides are TGTGCCAGCAGCTTAGCGTCAGCGGGGGGTTCTCCTCGAACGCAGTATTTT. Amino acids: CASSLASAGGSPRTQYF.

This chain joins TRBV30 and TRBJ2-7; 8 bases are shared with TRBD1. The germline V gene has CDR1 GTSNPN and CDR2 SVGIG (reference sequence). This CDR3 contains 15 residues. V lost 2 bases, J lost 2 bases, and 8 bases stayed unmatched. In DNA form, the CDR3 reads TGTGCCTGGAGTCCGGGCAGGGGGCGCCCCTACGAGCAGTACTTC. Protein product: CAWSPGRGRPYEQYF. Full variable domain (rest looked up from reference TRBV30 and TRBJ2-7): SQTIHQWPATLVQPVGSPLSLECTVEGTSNPNLYWYRQAAGRGLQLLFYSVGIGQISSEVPQNLSASRPQDRQFILSSKKLLLSDSGFYLCAWSPGRGRPYEQYFGPGTRLTVT.

The CDR3 is CASSEGTEGYGYTF. CDR3 DNA sequence: TGTGCCAGCAGTGAAGGCACGGAGGGCTATGGCTACACCTTC. The chain is built from TRBV6-1 and TRBJ1-2, with unresolved D. V lost 1 base, J lost 4 bases, and 10 bases lay in between. The CDR3 has 14 residues. Per germline, CDR1 MNHNS and CDR2 SASEGT.

This clone was found once. V and J are TRBV4-2 and TRBJ1-1; D remains unclear. Germline V CDR1 and CDR2: LGHNA, YNFKEQ. The CDR3 has 14 residues. V was clipped by 0 bases and J by 5 bases, with 10 bases between them. In DNA form, the CDR3 reads TGTGCCAGCAGCCAAGATGAGGGTTGGACTGAAGCTTTCTTT. Translating it yields CASSQDEGWTEAFF.

The CDR3 region is CASSPGTSGGPNEKLFF. The DNA of the CDR3 is TGTGCCAGCAGTCCTGGGACTAGCGGGGGGCCTAATGAAAAACTGTTTTTT. J is TRBJ1-4 and V is TRBV28; tentatively, D is TRBD1 (6 bases). Germline V gene sequence: CDR1 MDHEN, CDR2 SYDVKM. The CDR3 has 17 amino acids. V dropped 5 bases and J dropped 3 bases, with 19 bases sitting between them. Together with reference TRBV28 and TRBJ1-4, the CDR3 gives the full variable domain: DVKVTQSSRYLVKRTGEKVFLECVQDMDHENMFWYRQDPGLGLRLIYFSYDVKMKEKGDIPEGYSVSREKKERFSLILESASTNQTSMYLCASSPGTSGGPNEKLFFGSGTQLSVL.

This chain uses TRBV19 with TRBJ1-3; a weak D match, TRBD1 (6 bases). The germline gives CDR1 LNHDA, CDR2 SQIVND (reference sequence). V gave up 5 bases and J gave up 0 bases, with 11 bases separating them. CDR3 length: 15 residues. CDR3 coding DNA: TGTGCCAGTAGTTCGGACAGCTTCTCTGGAAACACCATATATTTT. Protein product: CASSSDSFSGNTIYF.

This clone was observed a few times. This sequence joins TRBV19 and TRBJ2-5, with TRBD2 matching over 10 bases. The length of the CDR3 is 15 residues. Unmatched junction bases numbered 4, after V lost 6 bases and J lost 0 bases. Germline-derived CDR1 and CDR2 are LNHDA and SQIVND (reference sequence). The CDR3 nucleotides are TGTGCCAGTAGGCGGACTAGCGGATACCAAGAGACCCAGTACTTC. It translates to CASRRTSGYQETQYF.

This chain joins TRBV6-4 and TRBJ2-3; TRBD2 might be the D (5 bases). The CDR3 extends over 15 amino acids. V gave up 0 bases and J gave up 2 bases, with 9 bases separating them. CDR1 is MRHNA, CDR2 SNTAGT, per germline. This CDR3 reads CASSDSMGVTDTQYF. DNA of the CDR3: TGTGCCAGCAGTGACTCGATGGGAGTCACAGATACGCAGTATTTT.

This sequence joins TRBV7-8 and TRBJ2-1; TRBD2 aligns across 13 bases. Losses at the gene ends were 5 bases for V and 5 bases for J; bases not matched to a gene: 15. This CDR3 is 19 amino acids long. Per the germline V gene, CDR1 is SGHVS and CDR2 is FQNEAQ. CDR3 protein: CASSPLAGGPKVFDNEQFF. As DNA, the CDR3 is TGTGCCAGCAGCCCACTAGCGGGGGGGCCTAAAGTGTTCGACAATGAGCAGTTCTTC.

V usage is TRBV30 and J usage is TRBJ2-7; D assignment may be TRBD1 or TRBD2 (5 bases each). CDR3 length: 13 residues. Between the trimmed V and J ends, which lost 4 bases and 0 bases, there was a span of 10 bases. Per the germline V gene, CDR1 is GTSNPN and CDR2 is SVGIG (reference sequence). As DNA, the CDR3 is TGTGCCTGGAATCCCGGGACCTCCTACGAGCAGTACTTC. This translates into CAWNPGTSYEQYF.

This rearrangement joins TRBV5-8 to TRBJ2-1; D not resolved. This CDR3 has 11 residues. Deletions cut 0 bases from V and 8 bases from J, with 3 bases between. The germline V gene has CDR1 SGHTS and CDR2 YDEGEE. In nucleotides, the CDR3 is TGTGCCAGCAGCTTGGCGTATGAGCAGTTCTTC. Translation: CASSLAYEQFF.

V is TRBV5-8 and J is TRBJ1-1; D unclear. Per the germline V gene, CDR1 is SGHTS and CDR2 is YDEGEE. CDR3 length equals 13 residues. The V and J ends lost 7 bases and 1 base respectively, with 11 bases between them. The CDR3 loop reads CASRSATNTEAFF. The CDR3 bases are TGTGCCAGCCGATCGGCTACGAACACTGAAGCTTTCTTT.

The V gene is TRBV6-5, the J gene TRBJ2-7, with 12 nucleotides matching TRBD2. CDR1 and CDR2 from the germline V gene are MNHEY and SVGAGI. The CDR3 is 16 residues long. V lost 2 bases, J lost 2 bases, and 4 bases stayed unmatched. CDR3 loop: CASSYPTSGGPYEQYF. The CDR3 DNA follows: TGTGCCAGCAGTTACCCGACTAGCGGGGGTCCCTACGAGCAGTACTTC.